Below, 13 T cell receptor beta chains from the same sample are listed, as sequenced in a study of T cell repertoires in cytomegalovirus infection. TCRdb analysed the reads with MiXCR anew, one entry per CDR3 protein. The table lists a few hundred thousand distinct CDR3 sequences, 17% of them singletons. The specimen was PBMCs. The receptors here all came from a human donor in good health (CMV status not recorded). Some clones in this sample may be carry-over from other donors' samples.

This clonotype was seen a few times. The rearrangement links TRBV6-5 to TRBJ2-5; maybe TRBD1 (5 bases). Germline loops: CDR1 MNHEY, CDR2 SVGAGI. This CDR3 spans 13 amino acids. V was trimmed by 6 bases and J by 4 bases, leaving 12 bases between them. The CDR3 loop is CASSLRQSETQYF. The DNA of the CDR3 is TGTGCCAGCAGCCTACGACAGTCAGAGACCCAGTACTTC.

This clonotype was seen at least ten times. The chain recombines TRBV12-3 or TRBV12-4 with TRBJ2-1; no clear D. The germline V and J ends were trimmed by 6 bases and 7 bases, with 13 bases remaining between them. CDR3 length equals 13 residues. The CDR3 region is CASSRTLGNEQFF. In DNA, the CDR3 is TGTGCCAGCAGCCGAACCCTAGGAAATGAGCAGTTCTTC.

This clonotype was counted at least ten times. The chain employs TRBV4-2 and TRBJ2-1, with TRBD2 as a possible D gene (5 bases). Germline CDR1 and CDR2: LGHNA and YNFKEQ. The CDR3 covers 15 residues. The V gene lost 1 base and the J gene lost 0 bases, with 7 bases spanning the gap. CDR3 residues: CASSQGGLSYNEQFF. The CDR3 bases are TGTGCCAGCAGCCAAGGCGGACTCTCCTACAATGAGCAGTTCTTC.

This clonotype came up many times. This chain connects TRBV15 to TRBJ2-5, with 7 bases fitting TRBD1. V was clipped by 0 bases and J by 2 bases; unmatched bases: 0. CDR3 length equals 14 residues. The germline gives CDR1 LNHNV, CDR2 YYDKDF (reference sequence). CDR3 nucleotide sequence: TGTGCCACCAGCAGAGACAGGGGGCAAGAGACCCAGTACTTC. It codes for CATSRDRGQETQYF.

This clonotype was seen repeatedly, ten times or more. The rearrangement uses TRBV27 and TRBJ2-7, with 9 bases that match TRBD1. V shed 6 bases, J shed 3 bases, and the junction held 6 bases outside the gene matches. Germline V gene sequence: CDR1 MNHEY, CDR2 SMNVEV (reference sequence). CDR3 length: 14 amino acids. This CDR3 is CASRKPGQGYEQYF. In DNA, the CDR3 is TGTGCCAGCAGGAAGCCGGGACAGGGCTACGAGCAGTACTTC.

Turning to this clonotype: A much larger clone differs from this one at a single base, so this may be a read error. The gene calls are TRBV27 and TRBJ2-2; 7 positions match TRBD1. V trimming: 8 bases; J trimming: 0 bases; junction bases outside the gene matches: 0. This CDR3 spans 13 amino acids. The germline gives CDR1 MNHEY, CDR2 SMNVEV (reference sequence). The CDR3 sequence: CASGTANTGELFF. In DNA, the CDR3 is TGTGCCAGCGGGACAGCGAACACCGGGGAGCTGTTTTTT.

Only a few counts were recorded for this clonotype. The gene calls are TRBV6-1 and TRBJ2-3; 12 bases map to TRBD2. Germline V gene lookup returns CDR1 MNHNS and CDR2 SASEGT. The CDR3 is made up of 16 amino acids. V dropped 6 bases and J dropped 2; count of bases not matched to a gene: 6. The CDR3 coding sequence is TGTGCCAGCAGGGGTACTAGCGGGGGGAACACAGATACGCAGTATTTT. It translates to CASRGTSGGNTDTQYF.

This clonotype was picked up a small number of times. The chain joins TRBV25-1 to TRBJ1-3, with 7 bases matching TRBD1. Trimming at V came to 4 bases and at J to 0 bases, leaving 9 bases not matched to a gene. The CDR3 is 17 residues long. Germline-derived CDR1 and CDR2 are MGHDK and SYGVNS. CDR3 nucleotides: TGTGCCAGCAGTGCATCCCCCGGGACAGCCTCTGGAAACACCATATATTTT. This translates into CASSASPGTASGNTIYF.

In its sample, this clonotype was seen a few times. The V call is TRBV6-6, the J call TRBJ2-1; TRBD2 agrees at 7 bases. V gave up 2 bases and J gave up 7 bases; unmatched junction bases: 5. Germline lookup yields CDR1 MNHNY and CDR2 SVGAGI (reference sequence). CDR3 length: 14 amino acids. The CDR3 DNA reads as TGTGCCAGCAGTTACGTTGGGGGGGAAAATGAGCAGTTCTTC. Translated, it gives CASSYVGGENEQFF.

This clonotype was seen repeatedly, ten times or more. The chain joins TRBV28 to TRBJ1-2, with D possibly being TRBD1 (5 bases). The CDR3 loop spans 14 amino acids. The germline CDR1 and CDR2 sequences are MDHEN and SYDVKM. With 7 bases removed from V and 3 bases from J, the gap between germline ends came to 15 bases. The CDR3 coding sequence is TGTGCCAGCACCCTCCAGGGCTCTCACTATGGCTACACCTTC. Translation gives CASTLQGSHYGYTF.

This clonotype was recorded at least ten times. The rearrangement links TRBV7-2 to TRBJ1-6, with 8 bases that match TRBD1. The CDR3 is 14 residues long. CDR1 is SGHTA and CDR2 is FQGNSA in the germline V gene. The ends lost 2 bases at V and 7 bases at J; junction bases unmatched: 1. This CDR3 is CASSLWTGNSPLHF. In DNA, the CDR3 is TGTGCCAGCAGCTTATGGACAGGGAATTCACCCCTCCACTTT.

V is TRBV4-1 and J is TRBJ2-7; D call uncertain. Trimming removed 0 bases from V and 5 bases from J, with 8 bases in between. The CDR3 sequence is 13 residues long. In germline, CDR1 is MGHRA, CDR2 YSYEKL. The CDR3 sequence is CASSQESTHEQYF. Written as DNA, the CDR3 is TGCGCCAGCAGCCAAGAGAGCACACACGAGCAGTACTTC.

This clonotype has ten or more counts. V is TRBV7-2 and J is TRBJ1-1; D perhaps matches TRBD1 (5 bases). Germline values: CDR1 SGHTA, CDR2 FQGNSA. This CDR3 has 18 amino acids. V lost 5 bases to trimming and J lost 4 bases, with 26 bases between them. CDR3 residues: CASSRPALGGGAATEAFF. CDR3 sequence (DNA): TGTGCCAGCAGCCGACCCGCACTCGGGGGGGGTGCGGCCACTGAAGCTTTCTTT.